A single T cell receptor beta chain is shown here with its context. This entry belongs to a study of blood T cell repertoires in COVID-19. Across the study: PBMCs, B-cell-depleted T cells, or T cells provided the cDNA or gDNA that made up the material.

Original analysis: Reference gene primer amplification gave nucleated cell count estimates. Here immunoSEQ multiplex PCR was the method, and the copy in TCRdb shows in-frame clones only, minus some. The V and J calls and clone size are taken from that table; D and trimming were inferred from the DNA. The sample has about 250,000 clones; 88% are singletons. This CDR3 contains 14 residues. The V and J ends lost 5 bases and 4 bases respectively, with 12 bases between them. Germline CDR1 and CDR2: MNHEY and SMNVEV (reference sequence). This sequence originates from a man at least 80 years old with acute or convalescent COVID-19. This chain links TRBV27 with TRBJ1-5; tentative D call: TRBD1 (6 bases). Sequenced input: peripheral blood. The CDR3 protein is CASSQQGTNQPQHF. CDR3 DNA: TGTGCCAGCAGTCAACAGGGAACGAATCAGCCCCAGCATTTT.